This T cell receptor beta chain was documented in a study of human T cells and chemical hapten exposure. TCRdb ran MiXCR on the RACE reads and lists one entry per CDR3 protein. Here the sample spans tens of thousands of distinct CDR3 sequences, over 8.5% being singletons. This CDR3 has 15 residues. The V end was cut by 1 base, the J end by 6 bases, with 13 bases between. Germline V gene data show CDR1 as LGHNA and CDR2 as YSLEER. Specified time point: patch test 1, 2 weeks after DPC sensitization. The treatment was: therapeutic diphenylcyclopropenone sensitization with weekly scalp DPC. This clonotype was observed many times.

This chain uses TRBV4-3 with TRBJ2-4; D is perhaps TRBD1 (6 bases). The clonotype was recovered from a woman in her 50s with alopecia areata. Some clones in this sample may be carry-over from other donors' samples. Sample: whole blood, taken in connection with sensitization to the hapten diphenylcyclopropenone (DPC). The CDR3 DNA reads TGCGCCAGCAGCCAAGCTAGAACAGGGCTAAACATTCAGTACTTC. Its translation: CASSQARTGLNIQYF.